These T cell receptor beta chains were read from a single sample in a study of blood T cell repertoires in COVID-19. Data came from immunoSEQ multiplex PCR; TCRdb stores just in-frame clones and leaves some out. The sample yields roughly 100,000 clones, approximately 81% seen once. Sequencing input: peripheral blood. Source of these receptors: a woman between 65 and 79 years old with active or convalescent COVID-19. Each CDR3 is given with its conserved first and last residue. The D gene is left open where the match is weak. Size is stated for part of the rows, as once, few or many counts, or as a class when the clone is expanded.

>NA|TRBJ2-6|once|TRBV5-1
CASSFRVGANVLTF
TGCGCCAGCAGCTTCAGGGTCGGGGCCAACGTCCTGACTTTC
>TRBD2|TRBJ2-7|NA|TRBV4-3
CASSLQREASGRPLNYEQYF
TGCGCCAGCAGCCTACAACGTGAGGCTAGCGGGAGGCCTTTAAATTACGAGCAGTACTTC
>TRBD1|TRBJ2-5|NA|TRBV11-1
CASSLRTGGRETQYF
TGTGCCAGCAGCTTAAGGACAGGGGGCCGGGAGACCCAGTACTTC
>NA|TRBJ1-2|NA|TRBV15
CATSQDDYGYTF
TGTGCCACCAGCCAGGATGACTATGGCTACACCTTC
>NA|TRBJ1-4|NA|TRBV20-1
CSASSGVGEKLFF
TGCAGTGCTAGTTCGGGGGTTGGAGAAAAACTGTTTTTT
>TRBD1|TRBJ2-4|few|TRBV24-1
CATSQNTGTGKNIQYF
TGTGCCACCAGCCAGAATACCGGGACAGGGAAAAACATTCAGTACTTC
>TRBD1|TRBJ1-1|NA|TRBV29-1
CSVFNPGQGAGTEAFF
TGCAGCGTTTTTAACCCGGGACAGGGGGCTGGAACTGAAGCTTTCTTT
>TRBD2|TRBJ2-1|NA|TRBV7-7
CASSLGLAGAQEQFF
TGTGCTAGCAGCTTGGGACTAGCGGGAGCTCAGGAGCAGTTCTTC
>NA|TRBJ2-6|few|TRBV14
CASSYEGTQSSGANVLTF
TGTGCCAGCAGTTACGAGGGGACACAATCCTCTGGGGCCAACGTCCTGACTTTC
>NA|TRBJ1-3|NA|TRBV19
CASRRQFFSGNTIYF
TGTGCCAGTAGGCGACAGTTCTTCTCTGGAAACACCATATATTTT
>TRBD1|TRBJ2-7|NA|TRBV28
CASSFAWTGETEQYF
TGTGCCAGCAGTTTCGCCTGGACAGGGGAAACCGAGCAGTACTTC
>NA|TRBJ2-7|NA|TRBV7-2
CASSLAGARGVNEQYF
TGTGCCAGCAGCTTGGCGGGGGCGAGAGGAGTGAACGAGCAGTACTTC
>NA|TRBJ2-2|NA|TRBV19
CASSIPGAGELFF
TGTGCCAGTAGTATCCCAGGCGCCGGGGAGCTGTTTTTT
>TRBD1|TRBJ2-1|NA|TRBV25-1
CASRVSGTAYNEQFF
TGTGCCAGCAGGGTCTCCGGGACAGCCTACAATGAGCAGTTCTTC
>TRBD1|TRBJ1-4|NA|TRBV12-5
CASGRDRALLREKLFF
TGTGCTAGTGGCCGGGACAGGGCCCTTTTACGCGAAAAACTGTTTTTT
>TRBD2|TRBJ2-7|NA|TRBV7-2
CASSLVGRSEQYF
TGTGCCAGCAGCTTGGTCGGGAGGTCCGAGCAGTACTTC
>NA|TRBJ1-5|NA|TRBV6-5
CASSPTDSSNQPQHF
TGTGCCAGCAGCCCCACGGACAGCAGCAATCAGCCCCAGCATTTT
>NA|TRBJ2-7|NA|TRBV5-4
CASSLETASYEQYF
TGTGCCAGCAGCTTGGAGACAGCCTCCTACGAGCAGTACTTC
>NA|TRBJ2-2|NA|TRBV11-3
CASSTGRTNTGELFF
TGTGCCAGCAGCACGGGGAGGACGAACACCGGGGAGCTGTTTTTT
>TRBD1|TRBJ2-7|NA|TRBV9
CASSVGGQGSYEQYF
TGTGCCAGCAGCGTAGGGGGACAGGGATCCTACGAGCAGTACTTC
>TRBD1|TRBJ2-5|NA|TRBV12-3/TRBV12-4
CASTGTAKETQYF
TGTGCCAGCACCGGGACAGCAAAAGAGACCCAGTACTTC
>NA|TRBJ1-2|NA|TRBV11-2
CASSASGRVGGYTF
TGTGCCAGCAGCGCCAGCGGGAGGGTGGGTGGCTACACCTTC
>TRBD1|TRBJ2-7|NA|TRBV7-9
CASSSASRDRGYEQYF
TGTGCCAGCAGCTCAGCGAGCCGGGACAGGGGTTACGAGCAGTACTTC
>NA|TRBJ1-2|NA|TRBV5-1
CASRASFNYGYTF
TGCGCCTCCAGGGCCAGTTTTAACTATGGCTACACCTTC
>TRBD1|TRBJ2-3|NA|TRBV5-1
CASRTGGVTDTQYF
TGCGCCAGCAGGACAGGGGGGGTCACAGATACGCAGTATTTT
>NA|TRBJ1-4|NA|TRBV25-1
CASSKGGTPNEKLFF
TGTGCCAGCTCTAAAGGAGGGACGCCTAATGAAAAACTGTTTTTT
>NA|TRBJ1-4|once|TRBV5-1
CASSFLQGGEKLFF
TGCGCCAGCAGCTTTTTACAGGGAGGGGAAAAACTGTTTTTT
>TRBD1|TRBJ1-1|NA|TRBV19
CASSFDRATEAFF
TGTGCCAGTAGTTTCGACAGGGCCACTGAAGCTTTCTTT
>TRBD1|TRBJ2-7|few|TRBV7-9
CASSSNRDRVFSYEQYF
TGTGCCAGCAGCTCGAACAGGGACAGGGTGTTTTCCTACGAGCAGTACTTC
>NA|TRBJ2-7|NA|TRBV7-2
CASSLFEGASQEQYF
TGTGCCAGCAGCTTATTTGAGGGAGCGTCTCAAGAGCAGTACTTC
>NA|TRBJ1-1|NA|TRBV6-2/TRBV6-3
CASSLGGGTFF
TGTGCCAGCAGCCTCGGGGGAGGGACTTTCTTT
>NA|TRBJ1-1|NA|TRBV30
CAWSVHRDRTEAFF
TGTGCCTGGAGTGTACACAGGGATAGGACTGAAGCTTTCTTT
>TRBD1|TRBJ1-2|NA|TRBV7-9
CASSAQGALGYTF
TGTGCCAGCAGCGCGCAGGGGGCACTTGGCTACACCTTC
>NA|TRBJ1-2|NA|TRBV7-2
CASSFGVRDYGYTF
TGTGCCAGCAGCTTCGGGGTAAGGGACTATGGCTACACCTTC
>TRBD1|TRBJ2-5|once|TRBV3-1/TRBV3-2
CASSRGTGSPETQYF
TGTGCCAGCAGCCGGGGGACAGGATCTCCGGAGACCCAGTACTTC
>NA|TRBJ1-2|few|TRBV7-2
CASSSRRGEEGYTF
TGTGCCAGCAGTAGCCGTCGGGGAGAGGAGGGCTACACCTTC
>TRBD2|TRBJ2-1|NA|TRBV2
CASSEALVGLAGVNEQFF
TGTGCCAGCAGTGAAGCGTTAGTTGGACTAGCGGGGGTGAATGAGCAGTTCTTC
>TRBD1|TRBJ2-1|NA|TRBV19
CASSIDRGSYNEQFF
TGTGCCAGTAGTATTGACAGGGGATCGTACAATGAGCAGTTCTTC
>NA|TRBJ2-5|NA|TRBV11-2
CASSLGASGNQETQYF
TGTGCCAGCAGCCTGGGGGCTAGCGGAAACCAAGAGACCCAGTACTTC
>TRBD1|TRBJ2-7|NA|TRBV27
CASSPRTGSYEQYF
TGTGCCAGCAGTCCCAGGACAGGGTCCTACGAGCAGTACTTC
>NA|TRBJ1-5|NA|TRBV24-1
CATSEGGFNQPQHF
TGTGCCACCAGTGAGGGAGGGTTCAATCAGCCCCAGCATTTT
>TRBD1|TRBJ1-6|NA|TRBV30
CAWSADRGANSPLHF
TGTGCCTGGAGTGCGGACAGGGGAGCCAATTCACCCCTCCACTTT
>TRBD1|TRBJ1-5|NA|TRBV27
CASGRTGGQPQHF
TGTGCCAGCGGCCGGACAGGGGGTCAGCCCCAGCATTTT
>NA|TRBJ2-3|NA|TRBV6-5
CASSYRQGTDTQYF
TGTGCCAGCAGTTACCGACAGGGCACAGATACGCAGTATTTT
>TRBD2|TRBJ2-7|NA|TRBV18
CASSPFRGGIYEQYF
TGTGCCAGCTCACCATTCCGCGGGGGGATCTACGAGCAGTACTTC
>TRBD2|TRBJ2-1|NA|TRBV4-3
CASSQDQIAGYANEQFF
TGCGCCAGCAGCCAAGATCAAATAGCGGGTTACGCCAATGAGCAGTTCTTC
>TRBD2|TRBJ2-3|NA|TRBV7-6
CASSPTGTSGGATDTQYF
TGTGCCAGCAGCCCTACCGGGACTAGCGGGGGGGCCACAGATACGCAGTATTTT
>NA|TRBJ2-5|NA|TRBV7-2
CASSPRGGRETQYF
TGTGCCAGCAGCCCCCGTGGAGGGCGGGAGACCCAGTACTTC
>NA|TRBJ2-1|NA|TRBV6-2/TRBV6-3
CASSGEWSYNEQFF
TGTGCCAGCAGTGGGGAGTGGTCCTACAATGAGCAGTTCTTC
>NA|TRBJ2-6|NA|TRBV9
CASSGHSGANVLTF
TGTGCCAGCAGCGGACACTCTGGGGCCAACGTCCTGACTTTC
>TRBD2|TRBJ2-1|NA|TRBV4-3
CASSPFRGGSSYNEQFF
TGCGCCAGCAGCCCTTTCCGGGGCGGGAGCTCCTACAATGAGCAGTTCTTC
>NA|TRBJ1-5|NA|TRBV7-3
CASSPGHVNQPQHF
TGTGCCAGCAGCCCGGGACACGTCAATCAGCCCCAGCATTTT
>TRBD1|TRBJ1-4|NA|TRBV5-1
CASSLNRGTNEKLFF
TGCGCCAGCAGCTTAAACAGGGGCACTAATGAAAAACTGTTTTTT
>TRBD1|TRBJ1-2|NA|TRBV2
CASSRDSGAGYTF
TGTGCCAGCAGTCGGGACAGCGGAGCTGGCTACACCTTC
>NA|TRBJ2-7|NA|TRBV12-3/TRBV12-4
CASSSTAYEQYF
TGTGCCAGCAGTTCGACAGCCTACGAGCAGTACTTC